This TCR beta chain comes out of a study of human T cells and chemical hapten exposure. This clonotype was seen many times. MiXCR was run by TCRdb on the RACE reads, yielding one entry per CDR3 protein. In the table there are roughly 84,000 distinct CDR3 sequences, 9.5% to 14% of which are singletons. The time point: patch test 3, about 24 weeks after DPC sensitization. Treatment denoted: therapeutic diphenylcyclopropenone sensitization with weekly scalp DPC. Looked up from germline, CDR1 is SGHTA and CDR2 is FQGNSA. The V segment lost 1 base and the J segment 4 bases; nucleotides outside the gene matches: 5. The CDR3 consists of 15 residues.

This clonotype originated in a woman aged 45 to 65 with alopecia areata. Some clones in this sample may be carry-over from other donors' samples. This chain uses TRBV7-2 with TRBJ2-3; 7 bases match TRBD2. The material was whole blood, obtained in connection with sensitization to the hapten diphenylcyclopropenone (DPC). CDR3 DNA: TGTGCCAGCAGCTTAGACGGGAGGAGGGCAGATACGCAGTATTTT. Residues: CASSLDGRRADTQYF.